This T cell receptor (beta chain) was found in a study of blood T cells in healthy people across ages. Using a J-beta primer mix together with a sample-barcoded 5' primer, a second PCR was run for roughly 7 to 11 cycles. In TCRdb, the 5' RACE reads were re-called with MiXCR into one record per CDR3 protein. The sample lists 650,000 to 1,000,000 distinct CDR3 sequences, 30% to 45% seen once, with 13% in the top ten. With V trimmed by 4 bases and J by 4 bases, 6 bases remained unmatched. The V gene's germline CDR1 is SQVTM and CDR2 ANQGSEA. The CDR3 has 14 amino acids. Material for sequencing was blood. This receptor was identified in a man aged 18 to 30 in good health. The chain has TRBV29-1 and TRBJ2-7; 11 nucleotides align to TRBD2. The CDR3 DNA sequence: TGCAGCGTTGCATCAGGACTAGCGGGTTACGAGCAGTACTTC. Translated: CSVASGLAGYEQYF.